These T cell receptor beta chains were read from a single sample in a study of human T cells and chemical hapten exposure. TCRdb reprocessed the RACE reads via MiXCR and lists one record per CDR3 protein. The sample holds around 35,000 distinct CDR3 sequences, roughly 5.4% seen once. The sample was whole blood. These receptor sequences come from a human donor in good health. Some clones in this sample may be carry-over from other donors' samples. CDR3s include the opening cysteine and the closing phenylalanine or tryptophan. Fields, in order: J gene, D gene, clone size, V gene, CDR3 protein, CDR3 DNA. The D gene is left open where the match is weak. A clone size is listed for some rows: how often the clone was seen (once, few, many), or a class if it is expanded.

TRBJ2-7 . few TRBV7-2 CASSLEGTNNYEQYF TGTGCCAGCAGCTTAGAAGGGACAAATAACTACGAGCAGTACTTC
TRBJ1-1 TRBD1 . TRBV6-1 CASKITGGAWTEAFF TGTGCCAGCAAGATAACAGGGGGCGCATGGACTGAAGCTTTCTTT
TRBJ2-1 TRBD1 many TRBV6-1 CASTPRGVRGLNEQFF TGTGCCAGCACTCCCCGGGGAGTAAGGGGGCTGAATGAGCAGTTCTTC
TRBJ1-6 . many TRBV5-1 CASSLGRSSYNSPLHF TGCGCCAGCAGCTTGGGCAGGAGCTCCTATAATTCACCCCTCCACTTT
TRBJ2-3 TRBD2 many TRBV7-2 CASSLASGTDTQYF TGTGCCAGCAGCTTAGCTAGCGGGACAGATACGCAGTATTTT
TRBJ2-3 . many TRBV4-3 CASSQDPASVADTQYF TGCGCCAGCAGCCAAGACCCCGCTAGCGTCGCAGATACGCAGTATTTT
TRBJ1-1 TRBD1 many TRBV5-6 CASSPINRGPRMNTEAFF TGTGCCAGCAGCCCTATCAACAGGGGGCCCCGCATGAACACTGAAGCTTTCTTT
TRBJ2-1 . . TRBV3-1 CASSQPQVVGEQFF TGTGCCAGCAGCCAACCGCAGGTTGTAGGTGAGCAGTTCTTC
TRBJ2-5 . . TRBV20-1 CSAPRHPEETQYF TGCAGTGCTCCCCGACATCCCGAGGAGACCCAGTACTTC
TRBJ1-5 . once TRBV6-1 CASSEGGKGHQPQHF TGTGCCAGCAGTGAGGGAGGGAAAGGGCATCAGCCCCAGCATTTT
TRBJ2-1 TRBD2 many TRBV29-1 CSVALAGGYEQFF TGCAGCGTCGCACTAGCGGGGGGATATGAGCAGTTCTTC
TRBJ2-2 . many TRBV29-1 CSVRHGTQNTGELFF TGCAGCGTCAGACACGGGACACAGAACACCGGGGAGCTGTTTTTT
TRBJ2-1 TRBD2 many TRBV27 CASTPTHIGLAPVNEQFF TGTGCCAGCACCCCAACCCATATCGGACTAGCGCCAGTCAATGAGCAGTTCTTC
TRBJ2-3 TRBD2 many TRBV29-1 CSVEPGTSGSTDTQYF TGCAGCGTTGAACCAGGGACTAGCGGTAGCACAGATACGCAGTATTTT
TRBJ2-7 . many TRBV29-1 CSVGWGHEQYF TGCAGCGTTGGATGGGGACACGAGCAGTACTTC
TRBJ1-5 . . TRBV9 CASSVEGSPYQPQHF TGTGCCAGCAGCGTAGAGGGCAGCCCATATCAGCCCCAGCATTTT